The sample holds many counts of the clone carrying this TCR beta chain. This specimen belongs to a study of T cells in Graves' hyperthyroidism and ophthalmopathy. After removal of 2 bases from V and 5 bases from J, the junction contained 8 bases not matched to a gene. This CDR3 contains 15 residues. Graves' hyperthyroidism without ophthalmopathy progression within 18 months was termed stable. Hyperthyroidism had been newly diagnosed in patients aged 18 to 65, and its duration was under 2 months. Diagnosing involved the use of clinical symptoms, serum thyroxine and TRAb, thyroid ultrasound and orbital computed tomography. Each 10 ml fresh peripheral blood draw supplied the PBMCs. TCR beta CDR3 sequences were amplified from RNA transcripts. TCR CDR3 underwent first-round RT-PCR with the HTBI primer set. One entry per CDR3 protein results from TCRdb running MiXCR on the multiplex PCR reads. The sample includes about 700,000 distinct CDR3 sequences, 11% to 15% of them seen just once.

The sequenced material came from blood. The gene calls are TRBV12-3 or TRBV12-4 and TRBJ2-7; 8 positions match TRBD2. The receptor's source is a woman younger than 35 with Graves' hyperthyroidism. The CDR3 DNA follows: TGTGCCAGCAGTTTAAGAAGCGGGAGTATTGACGAGCAGTACTTC. Its translation is CASSLRSGSIDEQYF.